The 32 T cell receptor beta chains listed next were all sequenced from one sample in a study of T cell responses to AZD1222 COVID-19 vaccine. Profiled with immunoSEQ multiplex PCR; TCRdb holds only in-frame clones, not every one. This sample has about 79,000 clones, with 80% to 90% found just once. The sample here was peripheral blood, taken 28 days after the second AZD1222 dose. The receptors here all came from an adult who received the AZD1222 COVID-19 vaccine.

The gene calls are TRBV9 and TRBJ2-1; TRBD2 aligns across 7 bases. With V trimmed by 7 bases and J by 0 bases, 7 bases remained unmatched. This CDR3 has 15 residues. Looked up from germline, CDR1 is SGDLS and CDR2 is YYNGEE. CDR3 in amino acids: CASGWGGSSYNEQFF. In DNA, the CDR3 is TGTGCCAGCGGGTGGGGAGGGAGCTCCTACAATGAGCAGTTCTTC.

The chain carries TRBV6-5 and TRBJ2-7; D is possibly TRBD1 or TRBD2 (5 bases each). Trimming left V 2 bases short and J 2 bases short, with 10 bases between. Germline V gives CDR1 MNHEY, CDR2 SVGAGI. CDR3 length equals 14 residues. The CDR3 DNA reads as TGTGCCAGCAGTTACGGGGGACCCGCCTACGAGCAGTACTTC. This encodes CASSYGGPAYEQYF.

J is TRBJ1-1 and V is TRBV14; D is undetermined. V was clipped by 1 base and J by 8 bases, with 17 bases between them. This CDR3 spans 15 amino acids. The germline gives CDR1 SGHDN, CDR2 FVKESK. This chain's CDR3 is CASSQVSQHLGEAFF. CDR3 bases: TGTGCCAGCAGCCAAGTCTCCCAGCATCTCGGGGAAGCTTTCTTT.

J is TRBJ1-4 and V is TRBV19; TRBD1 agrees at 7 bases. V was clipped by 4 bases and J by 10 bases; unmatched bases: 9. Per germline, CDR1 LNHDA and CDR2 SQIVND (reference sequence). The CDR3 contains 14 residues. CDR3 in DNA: TGTGCCAGTAGTACCAAAGCCTCAGGGGGAAAACTGTTTTTT. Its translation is CASSTKASGGKLFF.

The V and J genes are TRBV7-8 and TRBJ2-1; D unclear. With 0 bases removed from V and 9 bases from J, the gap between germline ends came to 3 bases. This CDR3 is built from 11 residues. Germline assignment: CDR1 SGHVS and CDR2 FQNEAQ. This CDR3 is CASSLAGEQFF. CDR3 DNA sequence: TGTGCCAGCAGCTTAGCCGGTGAGCAGTTCTTC.

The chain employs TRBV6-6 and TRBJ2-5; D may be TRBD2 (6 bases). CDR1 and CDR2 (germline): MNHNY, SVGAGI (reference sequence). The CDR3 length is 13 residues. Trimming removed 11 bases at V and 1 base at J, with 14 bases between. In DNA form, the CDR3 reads TGTGCCTCAAACGGCGGGGCCCAAGAGACCCAGTACTTC. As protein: CASNGGAQETQYF.

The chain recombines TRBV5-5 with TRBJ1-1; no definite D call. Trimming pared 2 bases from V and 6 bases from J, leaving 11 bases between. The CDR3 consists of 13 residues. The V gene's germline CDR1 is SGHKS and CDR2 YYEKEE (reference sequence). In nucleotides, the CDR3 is TGTGCCAGCAGCTTTGGAGGGAGCCCTGAAGCTTTCTTT. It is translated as CASSFGGSPEAFF.

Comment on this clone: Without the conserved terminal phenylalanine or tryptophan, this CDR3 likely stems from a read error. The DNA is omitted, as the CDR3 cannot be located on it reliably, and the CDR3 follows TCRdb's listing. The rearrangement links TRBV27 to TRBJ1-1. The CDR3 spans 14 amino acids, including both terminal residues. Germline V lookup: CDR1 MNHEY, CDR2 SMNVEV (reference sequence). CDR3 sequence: CASSPEGGHFSPPV.

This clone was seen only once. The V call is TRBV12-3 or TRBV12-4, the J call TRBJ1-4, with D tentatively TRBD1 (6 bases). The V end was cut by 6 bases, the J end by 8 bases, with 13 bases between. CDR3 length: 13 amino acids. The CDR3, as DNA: TGTGCCAGCAGCCGATTCGACAGGGAAAAACTGTTTTTT. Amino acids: CASSRFDREKLFF.

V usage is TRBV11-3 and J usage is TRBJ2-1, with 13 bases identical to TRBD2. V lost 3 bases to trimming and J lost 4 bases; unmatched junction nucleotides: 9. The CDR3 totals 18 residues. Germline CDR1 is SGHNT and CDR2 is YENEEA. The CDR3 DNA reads TGTGCCAGCAGCTTTACTAGCGGGAGGGCTAGAGTTTACAATGAGCAGTTCTTC. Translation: CASSFTSGRARVYNEQFF.

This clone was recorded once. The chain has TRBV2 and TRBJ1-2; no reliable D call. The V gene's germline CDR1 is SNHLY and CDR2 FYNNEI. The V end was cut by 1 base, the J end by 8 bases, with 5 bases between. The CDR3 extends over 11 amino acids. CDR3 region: CASSEDLGYTF. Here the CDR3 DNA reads TGTGCCAGCAGTGAAGATCTCGGCTACACCTTC.

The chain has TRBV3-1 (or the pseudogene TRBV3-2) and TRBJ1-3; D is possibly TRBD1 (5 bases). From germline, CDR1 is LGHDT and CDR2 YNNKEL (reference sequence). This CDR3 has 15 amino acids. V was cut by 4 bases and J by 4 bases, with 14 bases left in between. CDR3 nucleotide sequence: TGTGCCAGCAGCCCCCCAGGGATAAGCGGAAACACCATATATTTT. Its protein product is CASSPPGISGNTIYF.

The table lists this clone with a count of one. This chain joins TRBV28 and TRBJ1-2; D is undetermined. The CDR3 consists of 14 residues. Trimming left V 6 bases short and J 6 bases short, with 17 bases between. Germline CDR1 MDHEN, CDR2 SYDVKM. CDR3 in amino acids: CASSPPGVTDGYTF. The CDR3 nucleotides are TGTGCCAGCAGCCCGCCTGGGGTTACGGATGGCTACACCTTC.

CDR3 DNA: TGCGCCAGCAGCCGACTTAAAGGGGATAATTCACCCCTCCACTTT. Amino acid sequence: CASSRLKGDNSPLHF. This chain uses TRBV4-3 with TRBJ1-6; D is possibly TRBD1 (5 bases). V gave up 4 bases and J gave up 5 bases, with 12 bases separating them. This CDR3 region has 15 residues. Germline V gives CDR1 LGHNA, CDR2 YSLEER.

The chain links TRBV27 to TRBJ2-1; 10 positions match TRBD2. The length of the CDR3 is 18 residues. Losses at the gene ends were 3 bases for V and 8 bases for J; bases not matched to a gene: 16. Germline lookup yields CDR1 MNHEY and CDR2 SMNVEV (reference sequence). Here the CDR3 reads CASSFRGSGRRGRDEQFF. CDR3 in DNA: TGTGCCAGCAGTTTCCGAGGTAGCGGGAGGCGGGGAAGGGATGAGCAGTTCTTC.

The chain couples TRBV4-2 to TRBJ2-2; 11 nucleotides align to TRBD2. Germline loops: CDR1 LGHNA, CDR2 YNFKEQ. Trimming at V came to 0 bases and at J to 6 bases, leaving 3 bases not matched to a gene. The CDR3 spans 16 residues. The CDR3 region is CASSQELAGVPGELFF. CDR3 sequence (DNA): TGTGCCAGCAGCCAAGAACTAGCGGGAGTTCCCGGGGAGCTGTTTTTT.

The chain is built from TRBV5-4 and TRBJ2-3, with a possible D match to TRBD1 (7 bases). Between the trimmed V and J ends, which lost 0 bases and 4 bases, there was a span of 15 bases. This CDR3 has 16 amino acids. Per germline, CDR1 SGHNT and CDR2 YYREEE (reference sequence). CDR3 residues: CASSLEGAGRADTQYF. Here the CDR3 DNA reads TGTGCCAGCAGCTTGGAGGGGGCGGGACGCGCAGATACGCAGTATTTT.

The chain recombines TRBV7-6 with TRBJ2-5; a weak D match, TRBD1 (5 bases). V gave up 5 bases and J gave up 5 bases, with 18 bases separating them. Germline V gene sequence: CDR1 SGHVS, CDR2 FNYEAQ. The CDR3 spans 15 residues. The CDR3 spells CASSPPPEKGETQYF. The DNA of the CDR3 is TGTGCCAGCAGCCCCCCGCCGGAAAAGGGGGAGACCCAGTACTTC.

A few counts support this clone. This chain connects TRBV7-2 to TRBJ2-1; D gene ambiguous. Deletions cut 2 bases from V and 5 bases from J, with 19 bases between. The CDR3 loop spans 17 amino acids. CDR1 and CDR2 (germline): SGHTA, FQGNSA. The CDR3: CASSLMSGPTPDNEQFF. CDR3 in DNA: TGTGCCAGCAGCTTAATGTCTGGCCCGACTCCAGACAATGAGCAGTTCTTC.

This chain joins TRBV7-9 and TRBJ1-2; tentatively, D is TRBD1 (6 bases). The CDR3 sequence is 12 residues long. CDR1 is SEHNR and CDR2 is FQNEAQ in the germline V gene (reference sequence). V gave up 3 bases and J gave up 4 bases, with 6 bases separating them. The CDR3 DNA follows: TGTGCCAGCAGCTTGGACAGCTATGGCTACACCTTC. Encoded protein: CASSLDSYGYTF.

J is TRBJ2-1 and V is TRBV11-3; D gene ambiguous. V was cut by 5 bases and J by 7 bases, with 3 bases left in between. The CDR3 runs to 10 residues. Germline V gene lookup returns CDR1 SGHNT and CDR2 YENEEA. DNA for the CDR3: TGTGCCAGCAGCAAGAATGAGCAGTTCTTC. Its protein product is CASSKNEQFF.

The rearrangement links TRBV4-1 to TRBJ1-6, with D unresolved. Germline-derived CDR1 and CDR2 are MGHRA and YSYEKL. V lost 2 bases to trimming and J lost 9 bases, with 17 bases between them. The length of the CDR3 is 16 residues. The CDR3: CASSQSWTGKGSPLHF. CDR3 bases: TGCGCCAGCAGCCAATCCTGGACGGGTAAAGGTTCACCCCTCCACTTT.

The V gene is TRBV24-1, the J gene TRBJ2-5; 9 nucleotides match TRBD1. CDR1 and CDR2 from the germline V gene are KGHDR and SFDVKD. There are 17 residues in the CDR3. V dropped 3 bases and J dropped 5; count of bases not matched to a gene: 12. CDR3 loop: CATSDGSRQGVRETQYF. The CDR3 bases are TGTGCCACCAGTGATGGTTCCCGACAGGGGGTGCGGGAGACCCAGTACTTC.

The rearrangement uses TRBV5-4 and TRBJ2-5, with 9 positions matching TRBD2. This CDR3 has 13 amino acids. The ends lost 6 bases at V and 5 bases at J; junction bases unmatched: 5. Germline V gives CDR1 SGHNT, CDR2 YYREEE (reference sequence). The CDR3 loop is CASTRTSDETQYF. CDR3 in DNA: TGTGCCAGCACCCGGACTAGCGACGAGACCCAGTACTTC.

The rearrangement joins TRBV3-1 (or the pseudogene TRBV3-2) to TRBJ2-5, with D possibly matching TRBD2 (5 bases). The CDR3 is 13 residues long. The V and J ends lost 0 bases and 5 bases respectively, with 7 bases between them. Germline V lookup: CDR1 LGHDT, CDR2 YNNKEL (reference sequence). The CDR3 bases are TGTGCCAGCAGCCAAGACCCGGGGGAGACCCAGTACTTC. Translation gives CASSQDPGETQYF.

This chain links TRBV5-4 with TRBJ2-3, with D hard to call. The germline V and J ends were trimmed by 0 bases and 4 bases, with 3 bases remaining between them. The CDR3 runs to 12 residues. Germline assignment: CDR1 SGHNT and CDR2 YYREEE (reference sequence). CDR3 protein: CASSLEADTQYF. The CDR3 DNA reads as TGTGCCAGCAGCTTGGAGGCAGATACGCAGTATTTT. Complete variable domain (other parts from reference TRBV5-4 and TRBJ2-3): ETGVTQSPTHLIKTRGQQVTLRCSSQSGHNTVSWYQQALGQGPQFIFQYYREEENGRGNFPPRFSGLQFPNYSSELNVNALELDDSALYLCASSLEADTQYFGPGTRLTVL.

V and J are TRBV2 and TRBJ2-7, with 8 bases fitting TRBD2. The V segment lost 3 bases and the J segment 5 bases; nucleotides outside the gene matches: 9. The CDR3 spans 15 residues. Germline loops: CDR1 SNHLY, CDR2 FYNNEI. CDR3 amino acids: CASSDLGLVDDEQYF. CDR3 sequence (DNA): TGTGCCAGCAGTGATTTGGGACTAGTCGACGACGAGCAGTACTTC.

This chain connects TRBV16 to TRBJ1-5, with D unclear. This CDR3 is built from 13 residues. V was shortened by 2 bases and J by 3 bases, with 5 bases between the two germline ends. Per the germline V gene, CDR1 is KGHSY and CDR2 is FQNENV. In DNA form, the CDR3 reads TGTGCCAGCAGCCAAGTCCTCAATCAGCCCCAGCATTTT. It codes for CASSQVLNQPQHF.

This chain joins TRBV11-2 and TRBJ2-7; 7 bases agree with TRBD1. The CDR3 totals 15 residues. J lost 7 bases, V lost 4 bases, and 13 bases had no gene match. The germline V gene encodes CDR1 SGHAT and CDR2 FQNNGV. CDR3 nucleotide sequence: TGTGCCAGCAGCTCCACGGGACAGCCCTCCGGTGAGCAGTACTTC. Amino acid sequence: CASSSTGQPSGEQYF. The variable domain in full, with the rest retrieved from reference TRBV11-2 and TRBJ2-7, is EAGVAQSPRYKIIEKRQSVAFWCNPISGHATLYWYQQILGQGPKLLIQFQNNGVVDDSQLPKDRFSAERLKGVDSTLKIQPAKLEDSAVYLCASSSTGQPSGEQYFGPGTRLTVT.

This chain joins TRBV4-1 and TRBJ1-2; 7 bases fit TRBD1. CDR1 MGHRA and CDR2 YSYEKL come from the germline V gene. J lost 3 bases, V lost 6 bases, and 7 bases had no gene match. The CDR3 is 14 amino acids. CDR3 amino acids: CASSQGGMDYGYTF. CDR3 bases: TGCGCCAGCAGTCAGGGGGGGATGGACTATGGCTACACCTTC.

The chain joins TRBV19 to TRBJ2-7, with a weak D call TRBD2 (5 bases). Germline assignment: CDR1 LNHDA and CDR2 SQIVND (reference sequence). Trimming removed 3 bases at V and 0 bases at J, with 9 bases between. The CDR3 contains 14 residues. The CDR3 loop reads CASSMRARSYEQYF. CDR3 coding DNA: TGTGCCAGTAGTATGAGGGCCCGCTCCTACGAGCAGTACTTC.

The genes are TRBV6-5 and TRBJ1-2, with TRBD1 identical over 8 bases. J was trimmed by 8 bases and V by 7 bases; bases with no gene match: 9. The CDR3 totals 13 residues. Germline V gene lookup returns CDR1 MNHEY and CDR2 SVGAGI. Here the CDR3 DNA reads TGTGCCAGCAATGTCGGGACAGGCAGGGGCTACACCTTC. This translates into CASNVGTGRGYTF.